This T cell receptor (beta chain) comes out of a study of blood T cells in healthy people across ages. Whole-study results and caveats: Fewer expanded clones and more diversity marked long-lived versus aged donors.

Per individual sample, total RNA of at least 5 micrograms was extracted. For the second PCR, which ran for roughly 7 to 11 cycles, a sample-barcoded 5' primer and a J-beta primer mix were used. Via MiXCR, TCRdb re-called the 5' RACE reads, giving one row per CDR3 protein. The sample has about 780,000 distinct CDR3 sequences, less than 60% seen once. This CDR3 has 16 amino acids. The V end was cut by 0 bases, the J end by 1 base, with 9 bases between. Per the germline V gene, CDR1 is LGHNA and CDR2 is YSLEER. In this sample, this clonotype turned up once. The target antigen is unknown. Sequencing was performed on blood. The chain couples TRBV4-3 to TRBJ2-2; D possibly uses TRBD1 or TRBD2 (5 bases each). The receptor was isolated from a man at least 80 years old in good health. The CDR3 DNA reads TGCGCCAGCAGCCAAGATCGGGGCGAGAACACCGGGGAGCTGTTTTTT. This gives the protein CASSQDRGENTGELFF.